This T cell receptor beta chain was identified in a study of blood T cells in healthy people across ages. Extractions gave at least 5 micrograms of total RNA per sample. Germline loops: CDR1 MGHRA, CDR2 YSYEKL. This CDR3 comprises 16 residues. Sample-barcoded 5' priming and a J-beta primer mix drove a second PCR of roughly 6 to 12 cycles. One entry per CDR3 protein, called by TCRdb with MiXCR from the 5' RACE reads. The data show about 1.4 million distinct CDR3 sequences, 55% to 75% seen once. This clonotype was recorded only once. Germline and junction disagree at one end, which may indicate a read error.

The V gene is TRBV4-1, the J gene TRBJ2-4, with D perhaps TRBD1 (6 bases). Sequencing was carried out using blood. This clonotype originated in a man aged 18 to 35 in good health. The CDR3: CASSHQTSGEQETQHF. The CDR3 DNA reads TGCGCCAGCAGCCACCAGACCTCAGGGGAACAAGAGACCCAGCACTTC.